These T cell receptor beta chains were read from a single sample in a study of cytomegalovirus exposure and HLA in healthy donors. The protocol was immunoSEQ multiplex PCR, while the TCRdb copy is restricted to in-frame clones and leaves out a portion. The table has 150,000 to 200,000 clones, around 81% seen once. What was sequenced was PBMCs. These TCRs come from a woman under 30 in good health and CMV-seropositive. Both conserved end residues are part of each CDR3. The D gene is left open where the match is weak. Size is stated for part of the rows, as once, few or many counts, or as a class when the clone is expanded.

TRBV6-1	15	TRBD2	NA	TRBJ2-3	TGTGCCAGCAGTGAACGGGCGGGGGGCACAGATACGCAGTATTTT	CASSERAGGTDTQYF
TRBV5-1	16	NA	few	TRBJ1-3	TGCGCCAGCAGCAGGCAGGGACTAACGTCTGGAAACACCATATATTTT	CASSRQGLTSGNTIYF
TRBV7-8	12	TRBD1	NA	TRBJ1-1	TGTGCCAGCAGCTCCGATACAGGGGGAGCTTTCTTT	CASSSDTGGAFF
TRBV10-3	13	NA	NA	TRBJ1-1	TGTGCCATCACCACAGGGATGAACACTGAAGCTTTCTTT	CAITTGMNTEAFF
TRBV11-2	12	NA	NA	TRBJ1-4	TGTGCCAGCAGCCCATGGGGGGGAAAACTGTTTTTT	CASSPWGGKLFF
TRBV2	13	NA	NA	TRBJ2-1	TGTGCCAGCAGGGTAGAATCCTACAATGAGCAGTTCTTC	CASRVESYNEQFF
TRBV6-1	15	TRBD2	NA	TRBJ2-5	TGTGCCAGCAGGCCGGGACTAGCGGGGGGAGAGACCCAGTACTTC	CASRPGLAGGETQYF
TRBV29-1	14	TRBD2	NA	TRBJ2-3	TGCAGCGTAGGGACTAGCGGGTTCACAGATACGCAGTATTTT	CSVGTSGFTDTQYF
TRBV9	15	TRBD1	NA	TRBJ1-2	TGTGCCAGCAGCGTGAGCGGACAGGGGGCCTGGGGCTACACCTTC	CASSVSGQGAWGYTF
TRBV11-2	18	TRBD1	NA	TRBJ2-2	TGTGCCAGCAGCTTTCCCGGGACAGGGCCCGCGAACACCGGGGAGCTGTTTTTT	CASSFPGTGPANTGELFF
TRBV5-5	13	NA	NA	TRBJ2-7	TGTGCCAGCAGCTTGGGCGGGGAGGTCGAGCAGTACTTC	CASSLGGEVEQYF
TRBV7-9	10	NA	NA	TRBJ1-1	TGTGCCAGCAGCGAAGCACAGTGGGCCTTT	CASSEAQWAF
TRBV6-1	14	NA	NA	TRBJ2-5	TGTGCCAGCAGTGAAGGGCAGGGTTGGGAGACCCAGTACTTC	CASSEGQGWETQYF
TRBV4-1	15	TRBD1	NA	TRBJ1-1	TGCGCCAGCAGCCAACCCTGGACAGGGGAAACTGAAGCTTTCTTT	CASSQPWTGETEAFF
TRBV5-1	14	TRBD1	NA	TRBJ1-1	TGCGCCAGCAGCTTGGGACAGGGATTGGCTGAAGCTTTCTTT	CASSLGQGLAEAFF
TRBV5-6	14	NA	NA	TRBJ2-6	TGTGCCAGCTATGAGTTGTCTGGGGCCAACGTCCTGACTTTC	CASYELSGANVLTF
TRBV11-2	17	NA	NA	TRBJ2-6	TGTGCCAGCAGCTTGGAAAGGGGTGTCTCTGGGGCCAACGTCCTGACTTTC	CASSLERGVSGANVLTF
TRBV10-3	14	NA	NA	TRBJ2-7	TGTGCCTCAGGGAGGGGCCAGGGGATCTACGAGCAGTACTTC	CASGRGQGIYEQYF
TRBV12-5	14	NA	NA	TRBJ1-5	TGTGCTAGTGCCACCAGCGGGGGCAATCAGCCCCAGCATTTT	CASATSGGNQPQHF
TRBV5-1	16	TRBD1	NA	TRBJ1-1	TGCGCCAGCAGCTCTCAGCCCGGGACAGGGAACACTGAAGCTTTCTTT	CASSSQPGTGNTEAFF
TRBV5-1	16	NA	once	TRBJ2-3	TGCGCCAGCAGTACTTCCCGAGCTTCTAGCACAGATACGCAGTATTTT	CASSTSRASSTDTQYF
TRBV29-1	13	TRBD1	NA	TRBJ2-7	TGCAGCGCAGAAACAGGGGAGCCCTACGAGCAGTACTTC	CSAETGEPYEQYF
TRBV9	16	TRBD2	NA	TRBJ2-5	TGTGCCAGCAGCCCCAATCGATTGGGGGGGAAAGAGACCCAGTACTTC	CASSPNRLGGKETQYF
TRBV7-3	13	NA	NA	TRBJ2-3	TGTGCCAGCAGCACCTACAGCACAGATACGCAGTATTTT	CASSTYSTDTQYF
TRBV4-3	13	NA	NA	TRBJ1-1	TGCGCCAGCAGCCAAGCGTACAGCACTGAAGCTTTCTTT	CASSQAYSTEAFF
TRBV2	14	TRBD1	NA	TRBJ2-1	TGTGCCAGCAGGGAAGGACAGGGGGCGGATGAGCAGTTCTTC	CASREGQGADEQFF
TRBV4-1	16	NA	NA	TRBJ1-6	TGCGCCAGCAGCCAATGGGGGGACGGGAGTAATTCACCCCTCCACTTT	CASSQWGDGSNSPLHF
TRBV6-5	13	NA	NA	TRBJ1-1	TGTGCCAGCATAATTTGGTACACGGGTGAAGCTTTCTTT	CASIIWYTGEAFF
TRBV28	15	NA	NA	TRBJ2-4	TGTGCCAGCAGTTTTAGGGGGTTAGCCAAAAACATTCAGTACTTC	CASSFRGLAKNIQYF
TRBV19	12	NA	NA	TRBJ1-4	TGTGCCAGTGGCGGGGTTTTCGAAAAACTGTTTTTT	CASGGVFEKLFF
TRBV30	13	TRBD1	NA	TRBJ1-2	TGTGCCTGGAGGGACAGGGTTCACTATGGCTACACCTTC	CAWRDRVHYGYTF
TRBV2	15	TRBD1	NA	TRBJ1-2	TGTGCCAGCAGGGGGGACAGGAGAGCTAACTATGGCTACACCTTC	CASRGDRRANYGYTF